The entry below describes one T cell receptor (beta chain). This entry is derived from a study of blood T cell repertoires in COVID-19. Across the whole study: Some COVID-19 samples were acute and others convalescent; all came from the United States, Italy and Spain.

This CDR3 is 11 amino acids long. In germline, CDR1 is DFQATT, CDR2 SNEGSKA (reference sequence). Deletions cut 5 bases from V and 8 bases from J, with 12 bases between. This table comes from immunoSEQ multiplex PCR, and its TCRdb copy is limited to in-frame clones, with some not included. Of 250,000 to 350,000 clones in the sample, 85% to 90% are singletons; the top ten hold about 9.4%. The age range of participants was about 18 to 89 years, with residence in about 25 US areas. Participant reports of clinical history set cohort assignment. Recovered status in Cohort 3 required two negative PCRs, clearance, or symptom resolution.

This TCR was recovered from a woman between 18 and 30 years old who had recovered from COVID-19. Input material: PBMCs or T cells enriched from blood (not recorded which). The chain carries TRBV20-1 and TRBJ1-2; D is undetermined. The DNA for the CDR3 is TGCAGTGCTCACCATCGGGGAGGCTACACCTTC. Amino acid sequence: CSAHHRGGYTF.